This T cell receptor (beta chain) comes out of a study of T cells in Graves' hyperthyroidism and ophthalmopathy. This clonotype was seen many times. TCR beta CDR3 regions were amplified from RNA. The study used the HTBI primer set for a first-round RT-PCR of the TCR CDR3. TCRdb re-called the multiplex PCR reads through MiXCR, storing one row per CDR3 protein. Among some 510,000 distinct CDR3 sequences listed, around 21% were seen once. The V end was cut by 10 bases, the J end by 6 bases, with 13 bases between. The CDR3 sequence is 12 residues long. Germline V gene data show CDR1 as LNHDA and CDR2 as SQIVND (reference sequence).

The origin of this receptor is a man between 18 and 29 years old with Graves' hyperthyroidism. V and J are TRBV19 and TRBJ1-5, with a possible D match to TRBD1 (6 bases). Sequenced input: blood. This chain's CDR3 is CATDGGGQPQHF. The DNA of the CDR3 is TGTGCCACCGACGGGGGCGGTCAGCCCCAGCATTTT.